What follows describes a single TCR beta chain. The antigen is unknown. The germline gives CDR1 SGHRS, CDR2 YFSETQ. The CDR3 runs to 15 residues. The record originates from a study of monozygotic twins with inflammatory bowel disease. Overall study findings and caveats: Twins with IBD had fewer clonotypes in common with others than healthy twins, particularly during disease activity. Compared with healthy co-twins, IBD patients showed reduced TCRbeta repertoire diversity by inverse Simpson.

It was approximately 3,700 ng of total RNA that each TCR library used. Template-switch reactions added UMIs with a 6-nucleotide sample barcode. TCRdb re-called the 5' RACE reads; every CDR3 protein appears as one record, without DNA. Its table lists fewer than 400,000 distinct CDR3 sequences. The sample consisted of blood. The chain links TRBV5-1 to TRBJ2-7. This clonotype originated in a human donor with ulcerative colitis or Crohn's disease, or a healthy co-twin of an affected twin (not recorded which). CDR3: CASSLAKVESYEQYF.